This T cell receptor beta chain appears in the sequencing data of a study of blood T cell repertoires in COVID-19. This clone came up a few times. V shed 4 bases, J shed 7 bases, and the junction held 8 bases outside the gene matches. Looked up from germline, CDR1 is LGHNT and CDR2 is FRNRAP. The CDR3 loop spans 15 amino acids. Enrolment of Seattle patients took place during active infection, and they were followed longitudinally. Original analysis: Using reference gene primer amplification, nucleated cell counts were estimated. Repertoires were generated with immunoSEQ multiplex PCR, while TCRdb's copy carries only in-frame clones and drops some. That table is the source of V, J and clone size, and D and trimming were worked out from the DNA. The table has 200,000 to 250,000 clones, approximately 85% seen once.

Sequencing input: peripheral blood. The sequence derives from an elderly woman with COVID-19, enrolled during active disease. The chain couples TRBV12-5 to TRBJ2-1; 9 bases are a match to TRBD2. DNA of the CDR3: TGTGCTAGTGGTTCAGCGGGGGGTATGAGGAATGAGCAGTTCTTC. Translation gives CASGSAGGMRNEQFF. The full variable domain, completed using reference TRBV12-5 and TRBJ2-1, is DARVTQTPRHKVTEMGQEVTMRCQPILGHNTVFWYRQTMMQGLELLAYFRNRAPLDDSGMPKDRFSAEMPDATLATLKIQPSEPRDSAVYFCASGSAGGMRNEQFFGPGTRLTVL.